This T cell receptor (beta chain) was identified during a study of blood T cell repertoires in COVID-19. Looking at the study overall: The United States, Italy and Spain supplied acute and convalescent COVID-19 samples. PBMCs, B-cell-depleted T cells, or T cells provided the cDNA or gDNA that made up the material.

In the authors' methods: From reference gene primer amplification, estimates of nucleated cell counts were derived. Libraries were prepared by immunoSEQ multiplex PCR; TCRdb keeps only in-frame clonotypes and omits some of them. D and trimming were read from the DNA, whereas the V and J calls and clone size are those reported in that table. The table shows around 290,000 clones, with around 87% occurring only once. Trimming took 6 bases from V and 5 from J; bases not matched to a gene: 8. This CDR3 contains 16 residues. The germline gives CDR1 MNHNY, CDR2 SVGAGI (reference sequence). This clonotype originated in a woman in her 50s who had recovered from COVID-19. Source material: peripheral blood. V usage is TRBV6-6 and J usage is TRBJ1-4, with 11 bases fitting TRBD1. The CDR3 is CASSRTGGAENEKLFF. DNA for the CDR3: TGTGCCAGCAGCCGGACAGGGGGCGCGGAGAATGAAAAACTGTTTTTT.